The 2 T cell receptor beta chains below come from one sample, sequenced in a study of Graves' ophthalmopathy and Graves' hyperthyroidism (dated by TCRdb to the late 2010s). The sequencing machine was an Illumina HiSeq 2000. For repertoire sequencing, the TCR beta CDR3 regions were amplified from RNA transcripts. The first round was an RT-PCR using HTBI primers with the Qiagen OneStep RT-PCR kit, and this first round was followed by a second-round multiplex PCR, then size selection and purification. TCRdb reanalyzed the raw reads on its own, using fastp at Q25 for trimming and MiXCR for clone calling, and kept in-frame beta chains. Each record represents a unique CDR3 protein, reported with the most common genes and DNA among its rows. Present in this sample are under 250,000 distinct CDR3 sequences, approximately 21% of which were seen just once. The leading ten clones occupy roughly 45% of the sample.

Sequenced input: peripheral blood. The receptors derive from a woman between 50 and 59 years old with Graves' ophthalmopathy. Donor details come from another sample of the same person, matched by shared clones.

There are many counts of this clonotype. The chain recombines TRBV13 with TRBJ2-7; 13 bases align to TRBD2. J gave up 4 bases and V 3 bases, and 6 bases lay outside the gene matches. Germline V lookup: CDR1 PRHDT, CDR2 FYEKMQ (reference sequence). The CDR3 runs 16 residues. The CDR3 nucleotides are TGTGCCAGCAGCTTCCTAGGACTAGCGGGAGAATACGAGCAGTACTTC. Protein: CASSFLGLAGEYEQYF.

This clonotype was counted a few times. Here the CDR3 DNA reads TGTGCCTGGAGTGTACAGAGGGGCGAGCAGTACTTC. Protein product: CAWSVQRGEQYF. The chain links TRBV30 to TRBJ2-7; D is possibly TRBD1 or TRBD2 (5 bases each). Per germline, CDR1 GTSNPN and CDR2 SVGIG (reference sequence). CDR3 length: 12 amino acids. V was trimmed by 0 bases and J by 6 bases, leaving 9 bases between them.